This TCR beta chain was sequenced in a study (dated 2017 in TCRdb). Background for the entire study: Sequence and structural analyses were applied in the study to characterize human CD8+ TCR repertoires that recognize immunodominant viral antigens. On the study overall, not on this receptor specifically: Reports indicated that CD8+ TCR repertoires specific to different immunodominant viral antigens were highly diverse and distinct from one another.

TCRdb lists the instrument as Illumina HiSeq 2500. TCRdb reprocessed the public reads (quality trimming at Q25 with fastp, clone calling with MiXCR) and kept in-frame beta chains. Here each entry gathers all rows of one CDR3 protein and keeps the most common genes and DNA. Present in this sample are approximately 200 distinct CDR3 sequences, more than 30% of which were seen just once. About 86% of the sample is in the top ten clones. CDR1 SEHNR and CDR2 FQNEAQ are derived from the germline V gene (reference sequence). Relative to germline, V is 3 bases shorter and J is 1 base shorter, with 9 bases between their ends. From the cysteine through the phenylalanine, the CDR3 covers 14 amino acids. Left in the record is the CDR3 DNA by itself, 42 bases read in frame from the first base. This clonotype was counted a single time. Which antigen it targets is not known. A single base separates this from a much larger clone, so it may be a read error.

Sequencing input: CD8+ T cells (not recorded whether cultured). Recombination linked TRBV7-9 to TRBJ2-5; the best D guess is TRBD2, with 6 bases matching. The source is a female donor. The CDR3 corresponds to CASSLGLLQETQYF. The bases read TGTGCCAGCAGCTTGGGACTCCTCCAAGAGACCCAGTACTTC.